This record concerns one T cell receptor beta chain sequence. Its antigen is not known. The data originate from a study of long-term antiretroviral therapy in people with HIV. Overall study context: By about a decade, the earliest samples predate the 2015 immediate-ART recommendation. Study-level points and caveats: The blood, collected between about 2004 and 2018, was possibly taken under older ART regimens. In HIV, the repertoires covered a tighter span of CDR3 lengths than in controls. Upon ART, diversity increased but remained lower than transplant donor controls.

CDR3 length: 13 residues. Germline-derived CDR1 and CDR2 are SGHDT and YYEEEE. The germline V and J ends were trimmed by 1 base and 6 bases, with 9 bases remaining between them. An immunoSEQ assay, version v3.0, was performed at survey level. TCRdb keeps only in-frame clones here, not all; method: immunoSEQ multiplex PCR. The data contain some 29,000 clones, roughly 90% of them seen just once; the ten biggest clones take up around 4%. The material sequenced was unsorted PBMCs, taken 0.5 years after starting antiretroviral therapy. The genes are TRBV5-6 and TRBJ2-3; D might be TRBD2 (5 bases). The receptor was isolated from a woman between 18 and 29 years old with HIV. CDR3 in DNA: TGTGCCAGCAGCTTGCTAGCCACGGATACGCAGTATTTT. It specifies CASSLLATDTQYF.